A few counts support the clone carrying this T cell receptor (beta chain). V lost 0 bases, J lost 5 bases, and 7 bases stayed unmatched. The CDR3 runs 16 residues. Germline CDR1 reads SGDLS; CDR2 reads YYNGEE. This sample is drawn from a study of blood T cell repertoires in COVID-19. Across the whole study: Acute and convalescent COVID-19 samples came from the United States, Italy and Spain. T cells, B-cell-depleted T cells, or PBMCs provided the cDNA or gDNA that served as material.

Using immunoSEQ multiplex PCR, the repertoire was profiled, and TCRdb retains in-frame clones only, with some absent. Here the sample spans about 120,000 clones, 65% to 90% being singletons. The TCR comes from a man of 80 years or more with active or convalescent COVID-19. Sequencing was done on a sample of peripheral blood. The chain employs TRBV9 and TRBJ2-5; 10 bases fit TRBD2. CDR3 region: CASSVDASGGGETQYF. CDR3 nucleotide sequence: TGTGCCAGCAGCGTAGATGCTAGCGGGGGTGGGGAGACCCAGTACTTC.